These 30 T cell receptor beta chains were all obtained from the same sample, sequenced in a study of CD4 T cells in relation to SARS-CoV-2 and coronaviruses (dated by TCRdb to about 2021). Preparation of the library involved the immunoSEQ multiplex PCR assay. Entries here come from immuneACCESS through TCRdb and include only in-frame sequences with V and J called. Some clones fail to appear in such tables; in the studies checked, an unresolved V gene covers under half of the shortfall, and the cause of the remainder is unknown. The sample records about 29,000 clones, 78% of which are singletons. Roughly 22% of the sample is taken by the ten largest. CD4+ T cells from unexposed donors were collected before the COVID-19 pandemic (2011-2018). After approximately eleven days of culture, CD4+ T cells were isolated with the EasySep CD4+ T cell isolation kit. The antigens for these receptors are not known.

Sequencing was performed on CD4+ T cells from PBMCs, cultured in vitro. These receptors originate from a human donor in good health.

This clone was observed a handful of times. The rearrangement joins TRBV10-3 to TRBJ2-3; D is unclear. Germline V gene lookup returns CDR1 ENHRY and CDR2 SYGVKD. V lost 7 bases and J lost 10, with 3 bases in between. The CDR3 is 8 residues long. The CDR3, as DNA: TGTGCCATCACGTCGCAGTATTTT. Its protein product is CAITSQYF.

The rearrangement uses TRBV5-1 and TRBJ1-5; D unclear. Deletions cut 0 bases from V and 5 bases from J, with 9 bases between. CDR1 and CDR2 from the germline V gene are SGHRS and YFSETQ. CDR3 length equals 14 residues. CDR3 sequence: CASSLGGKDQPQHF. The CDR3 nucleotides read TGCGCCAGCAGCTTGGGAGGGAAGGATCAGCCCCAGCATTTT. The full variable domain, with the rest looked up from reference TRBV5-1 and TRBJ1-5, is KAGVTQTPRYLIKTRGQQVTLSCSPISGHRSVSWYQQTPGQGLQFLFEYFSETQRNKGNFPGRFSGRQFSNSRSEMNVSTLELGDSALYLCASSLGGKDQPQHFGDGTRLSIL.

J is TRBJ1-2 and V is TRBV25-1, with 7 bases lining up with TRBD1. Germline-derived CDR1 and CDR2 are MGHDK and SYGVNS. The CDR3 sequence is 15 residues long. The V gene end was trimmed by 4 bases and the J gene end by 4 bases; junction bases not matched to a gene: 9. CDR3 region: CASSGATGVSYGYTF. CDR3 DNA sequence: TGTGCCAGCAGTGGGGCCACAGGGGTTTCCTATGGCTACACCTTC.

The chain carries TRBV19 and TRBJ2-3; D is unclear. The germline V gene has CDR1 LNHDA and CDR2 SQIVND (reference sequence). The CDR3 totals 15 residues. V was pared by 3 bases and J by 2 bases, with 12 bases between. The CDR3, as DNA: TGTGCCAGTAGTATCGGAACCCCTTACACAGATACGCAGTATTTT. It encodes CASSIGTPYTDTQYF. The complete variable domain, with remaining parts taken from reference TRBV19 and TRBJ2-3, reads DGGITQSPKYLFRKEGQNVTLSCEQNLNHDAMYWYRQDPGQGLRLIYYSQIVNDFQKGDIAEGYSVSREKKESFPLTVTSAQKNPTAFYLCASSIGTPYTDTQYFGPGTRLTVL.

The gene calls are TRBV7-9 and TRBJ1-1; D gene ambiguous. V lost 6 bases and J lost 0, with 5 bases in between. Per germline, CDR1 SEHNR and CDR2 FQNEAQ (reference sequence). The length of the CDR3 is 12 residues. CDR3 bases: TGTGCCAGCAGGGGCTTGAACACTGAAGCTTTCTTT. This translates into CASRGLNTEAFF.

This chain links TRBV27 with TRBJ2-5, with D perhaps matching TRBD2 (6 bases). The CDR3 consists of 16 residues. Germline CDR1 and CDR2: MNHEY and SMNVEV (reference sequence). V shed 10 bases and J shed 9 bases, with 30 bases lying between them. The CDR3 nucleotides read TGTGCCACTTCGGCGGGCGGAGCGGGTCGGAGGATGGCCCAGTACTTC. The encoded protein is CATSAGGAGRRMAQYF.

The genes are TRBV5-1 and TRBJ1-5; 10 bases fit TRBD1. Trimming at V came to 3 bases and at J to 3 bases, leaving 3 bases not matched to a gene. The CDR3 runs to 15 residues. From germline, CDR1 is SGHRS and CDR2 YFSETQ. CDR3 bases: TGCGCCAGCAGCTGGACAGGGGGAGACAATCAGCCCCAGCATTTT. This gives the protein CASSWTGGDNQPQHF.

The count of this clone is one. DNA of the CDR3: TGTGCCAGCAGCCAACTCGGGACAGGGCGGGGAGATACGCAGTATTTT. This encodes CASSQLGTGRGDTQYF. V usage is TRBV5-6 and J usage is TRBJ2-3; TRBD1 aligns across 9 bases. V lost 4 bases to trimming and J lost 5 bases; unmatched junction nucleotides: 11. The germline CDR1 and CDR2 sequences are SGHDT and YYEEEE. This CDR3 spans 16 amino acids.

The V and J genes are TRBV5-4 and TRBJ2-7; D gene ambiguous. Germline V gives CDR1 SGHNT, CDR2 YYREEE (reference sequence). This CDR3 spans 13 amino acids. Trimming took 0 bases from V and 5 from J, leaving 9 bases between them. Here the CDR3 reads CASSLGFDHEQYF. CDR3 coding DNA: TGTGCCAGCAGCTTGGGGTTTGACCACGAGCAGTACTTC.

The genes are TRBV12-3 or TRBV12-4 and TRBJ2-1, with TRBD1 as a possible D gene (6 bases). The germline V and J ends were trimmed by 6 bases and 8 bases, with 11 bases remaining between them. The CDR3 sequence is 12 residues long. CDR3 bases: TGTGCCAGCAGCCCGGACAGTCATGAGCAGTTCTTC. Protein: CASSPDSHEQFF.

CDR3 amino acids: CASSVEQGPYEQYF. CDR3 DNA sequence: TGTGCCAGCAGCGTCGAACAGGGTCCCTACGAGCAGTACTTC. The chain recombines TRBV7-8 with TRBJ2-7; D may be TRBD1 (6 bases). V was shortened by 5 bases and J by 2 bases, with 13 bases between the two germline ends. This CDR3 region has 14 residues. Germline CDR1 SGHVS, CDR2 FQNEAQ.

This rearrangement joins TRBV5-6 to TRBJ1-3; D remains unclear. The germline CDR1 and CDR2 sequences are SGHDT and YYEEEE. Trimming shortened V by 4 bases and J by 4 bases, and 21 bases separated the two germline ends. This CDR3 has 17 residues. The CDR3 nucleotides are TGTGCCAGCAGCGCCGCCCGAGGGAGGACCCGAGGAAACACCATATATTTT. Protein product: CASSAARGRTRGNTIYF.

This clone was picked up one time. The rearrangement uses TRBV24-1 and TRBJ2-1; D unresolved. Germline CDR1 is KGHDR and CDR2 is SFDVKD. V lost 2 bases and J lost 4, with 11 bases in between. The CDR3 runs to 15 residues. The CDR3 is CATSDSRHEYNEQFF. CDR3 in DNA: TGTGCCACCAGTGATTCCCGACATGAGTACAATGAGCAGTTCTTC.

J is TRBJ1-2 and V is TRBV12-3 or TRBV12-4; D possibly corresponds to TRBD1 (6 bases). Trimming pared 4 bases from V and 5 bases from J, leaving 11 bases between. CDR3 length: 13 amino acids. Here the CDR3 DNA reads TGTGCCAGCAGTTGGACAGAGCGGTATGGCTACACCTTC. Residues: CASSWTERYGYTF.

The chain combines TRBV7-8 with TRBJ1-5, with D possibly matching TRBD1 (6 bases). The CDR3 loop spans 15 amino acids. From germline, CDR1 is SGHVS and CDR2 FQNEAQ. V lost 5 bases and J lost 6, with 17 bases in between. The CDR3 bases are TGTGCCAGCAGCCCGACGGCAGGGGCTAGTCAGCCCCAGCATTTT. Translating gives CASSPTAGASQPQHF.

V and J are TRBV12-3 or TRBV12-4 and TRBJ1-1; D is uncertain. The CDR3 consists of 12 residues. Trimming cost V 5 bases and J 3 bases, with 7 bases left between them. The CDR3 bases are TGTGCCAGCAGTCCAGTAGACACTGAAGCTTTCTTT. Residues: CASSPVDTEAFF.

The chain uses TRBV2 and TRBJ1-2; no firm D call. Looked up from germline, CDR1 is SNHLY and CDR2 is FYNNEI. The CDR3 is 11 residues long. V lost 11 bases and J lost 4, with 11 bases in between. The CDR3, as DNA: TGTGCCGGCCGTATAAGCTATGGCTACACCTTC. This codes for CAGRISYGYTF.

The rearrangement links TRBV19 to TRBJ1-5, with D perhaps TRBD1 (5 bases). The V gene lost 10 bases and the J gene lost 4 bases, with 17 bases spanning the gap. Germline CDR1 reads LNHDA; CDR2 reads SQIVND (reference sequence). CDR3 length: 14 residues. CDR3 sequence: CATAPGRGNQPQHF. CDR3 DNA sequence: TGTGCCACTGCCCCGGGACGGGGAAATCAGCCCCAGCATTTT.

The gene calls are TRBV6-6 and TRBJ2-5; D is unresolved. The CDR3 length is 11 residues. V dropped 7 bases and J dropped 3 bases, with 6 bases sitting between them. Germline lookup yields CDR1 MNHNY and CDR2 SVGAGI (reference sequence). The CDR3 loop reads CASKAEETQYF. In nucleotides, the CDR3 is TGTGCCAGCAAGGCCGAAGAGACCCAGTACTTC.

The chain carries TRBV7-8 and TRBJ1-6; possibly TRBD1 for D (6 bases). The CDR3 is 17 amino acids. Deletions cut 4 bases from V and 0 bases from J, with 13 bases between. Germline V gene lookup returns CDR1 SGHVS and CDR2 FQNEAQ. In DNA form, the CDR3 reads TGTGCCAGCAGCTCAGGGGCCTTAGACTCCTATAATTCACCCCTCCACTTT. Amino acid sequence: CASSSGALDSYNSPLHF.

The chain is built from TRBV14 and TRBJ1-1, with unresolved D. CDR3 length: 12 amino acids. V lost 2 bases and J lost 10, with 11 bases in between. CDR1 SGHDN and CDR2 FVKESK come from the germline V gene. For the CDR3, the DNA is TGTGCCAGCAGCCAATTTTCGAGCAGAGCTTTCTTT. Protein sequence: CASSQFSSRAFF.

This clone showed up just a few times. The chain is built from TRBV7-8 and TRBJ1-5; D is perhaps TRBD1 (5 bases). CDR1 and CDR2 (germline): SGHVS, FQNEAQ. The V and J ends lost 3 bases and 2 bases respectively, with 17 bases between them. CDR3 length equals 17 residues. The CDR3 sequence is CASSFAGQVGRNQPQHF. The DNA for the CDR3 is TGTGCCAGCAGCTTTGCAGGGCAGGTAGGGCGCAATCAGCCCCAGCATTTT.

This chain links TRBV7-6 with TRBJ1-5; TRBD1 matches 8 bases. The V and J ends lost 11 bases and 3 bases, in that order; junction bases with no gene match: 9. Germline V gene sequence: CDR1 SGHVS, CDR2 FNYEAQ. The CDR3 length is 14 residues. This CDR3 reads CAVGAGGFNQPQHF. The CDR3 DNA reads TGTGCCGTAGGGGCAGGGGGCTTCAATCAGCCCCAGCATTTT.

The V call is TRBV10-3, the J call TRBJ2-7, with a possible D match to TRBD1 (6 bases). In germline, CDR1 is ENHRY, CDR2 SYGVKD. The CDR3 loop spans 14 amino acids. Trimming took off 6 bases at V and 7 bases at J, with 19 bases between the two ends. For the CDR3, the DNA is TGTGCCATCAGCCCTCACCCCCTCACAGGGGAGCAGTACTTC. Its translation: CAISPHPLTGEQYF.

The CDR3 DNA is TGCAGCGTGGATGACAGGGGGGCCCAGTACTTC. Translated, it gives CSVDDRGAQYF. The chain carries TRBV29-1 and TRBJ2-5; 9 bases fit TRBD1. This CDR3 is built from 11 residues. V was pared by 6 bases and J by 9 bases, with 5 bases of the junction left unmatched. Looked up from germline, CDR1 is SQVTM and CDR2 is ANQGSEA. The entire variable domain, with the rest obtained from reference TRBV29-1 and TRBJ2-5, is as follows: SAVISQKPSRDICQRGTSLTIQCQVDSQVTMMFWYRQQPGQSLTLIATANQGSEATYESGFVIDKFPISRPNLTFSTLTVSNMSPEDSSIYLCSVDDRGAQYFGPGTRLLVL.

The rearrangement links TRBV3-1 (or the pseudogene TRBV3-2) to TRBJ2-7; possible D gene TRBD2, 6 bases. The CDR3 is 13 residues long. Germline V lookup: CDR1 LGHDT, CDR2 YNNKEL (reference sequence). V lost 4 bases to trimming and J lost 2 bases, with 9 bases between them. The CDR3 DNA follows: TGTGCCAGCAGCCCCCCGGGGGCCTACGAGCAGTACTTC. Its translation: CASSPPGAYEQYF.

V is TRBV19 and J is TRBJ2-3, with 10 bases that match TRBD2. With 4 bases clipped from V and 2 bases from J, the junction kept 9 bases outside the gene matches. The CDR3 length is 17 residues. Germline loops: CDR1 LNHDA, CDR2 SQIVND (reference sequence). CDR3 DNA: TGTGCCAGTAGTACCTCAGCGGGGGGGACGACCACAGATACGCAGTATTTT. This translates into CASSTSAGGTTTDTQYF.

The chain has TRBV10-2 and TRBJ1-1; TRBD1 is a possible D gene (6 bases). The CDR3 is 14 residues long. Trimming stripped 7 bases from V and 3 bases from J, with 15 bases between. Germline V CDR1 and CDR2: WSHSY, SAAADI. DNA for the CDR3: TGCGCCAGCATCCAGGGGTCCCGGGACACTGAAGCTTTCTTT. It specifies CASIQGSRDTEAFF.

Here the CDR3 DNA reads TGTGCCAGCAGCTTGGTCGGGGTAGGTCAGCCCCAGCATTTT. Amino acids: CASSLVGVGQPQHF. This chain links TRBV5-5 with TRBJ1-5; no reliable D call. The CDR3 runs 14 residues. CDR1 is SGHKS and CDR2 is YYEKEE in the germline V gene (reference sequence). V was shortened by 0 bases and J by 6 bases, with 10 bases between the two germline ends.

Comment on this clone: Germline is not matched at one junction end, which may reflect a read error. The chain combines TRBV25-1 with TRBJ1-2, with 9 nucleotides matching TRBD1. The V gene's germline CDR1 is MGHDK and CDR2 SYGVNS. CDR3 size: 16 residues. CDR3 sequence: CASSESSGTGRWGYTF. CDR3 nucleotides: TGTGCCAGCAGCGAATCCTCCGGGACAGGGAGGTGGGGCTACACCTTC.